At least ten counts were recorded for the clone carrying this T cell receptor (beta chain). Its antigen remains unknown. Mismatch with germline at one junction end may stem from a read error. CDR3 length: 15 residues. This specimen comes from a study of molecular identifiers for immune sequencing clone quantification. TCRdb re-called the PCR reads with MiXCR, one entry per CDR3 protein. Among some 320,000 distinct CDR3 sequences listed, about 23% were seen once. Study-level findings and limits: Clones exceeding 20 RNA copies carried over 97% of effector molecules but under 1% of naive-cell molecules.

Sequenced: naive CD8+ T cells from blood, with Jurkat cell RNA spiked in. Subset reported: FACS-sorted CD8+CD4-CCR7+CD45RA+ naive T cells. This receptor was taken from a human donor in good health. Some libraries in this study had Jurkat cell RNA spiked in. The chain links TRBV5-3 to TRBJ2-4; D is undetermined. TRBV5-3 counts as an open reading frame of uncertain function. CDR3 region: CASSLDVTTSSIQYF. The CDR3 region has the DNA TGTGCCAGCAGCTTGGATGTTACTACCTCAAGCATTCAGTACTTC.